Sequencing of this T cell receptor beta chain was carried out in a study of blood T cell repertoires in COVID-19. As for the study in general: Spain, Italy and the United States supplied samples that represented acute and convalescent COVID-19. PBMCs, B-cell-depleted T cells, or T cells were the source of the cDNA or gDNA that made up the material.

The CDR3 contains 17 residues. Trimming took 3 bases from V and 0 from J; bases not matched to a gene: 6. CDR1 and CDR2 from the germline V gene are SNHLY and FYNNEI. In the original processing: From reference gene primer amplification, estimates of nucleated cell counts were derived. Clones were sequenced by immunoSEQ multiplex PCR, and TCRdb holds only the in-frame ones, with some missing. The V and J calls and the clone size are those of that table, but D and trimming were determined from the DNA. The table lists tens of thousands of clones, about 87% of them singletons, with approximately 5% in the top ten.

V is TRBV2 and J is TRBJ1-5, with TRBD1 matching over 9 bases. This TCR derives from a man aged 45-60 years with active COVID-19. The material sequenced was peripheral blood. The CDR3 reads CASSEWTGALSNQPQHF. The DNA for the CDR3 is TGTGCCAGCAGTGAGTGGACAGGGGCCCTTAGCAATCAGCCCCAGCATTTT. The entire variable domain, with the rest obtained from reference TRBV2 and TRBJ1-5, is as follows: EPEVTQTPSHQVTQMGQEVILRCVPISNHLYFYWYRQILGQKVEFLVSFYNNEISEKSEIFDDQFSVERPDGSNFTLKIRSTKLEDSAMYFCASSEWTGALSNQPQHFGDGTRLSIL.